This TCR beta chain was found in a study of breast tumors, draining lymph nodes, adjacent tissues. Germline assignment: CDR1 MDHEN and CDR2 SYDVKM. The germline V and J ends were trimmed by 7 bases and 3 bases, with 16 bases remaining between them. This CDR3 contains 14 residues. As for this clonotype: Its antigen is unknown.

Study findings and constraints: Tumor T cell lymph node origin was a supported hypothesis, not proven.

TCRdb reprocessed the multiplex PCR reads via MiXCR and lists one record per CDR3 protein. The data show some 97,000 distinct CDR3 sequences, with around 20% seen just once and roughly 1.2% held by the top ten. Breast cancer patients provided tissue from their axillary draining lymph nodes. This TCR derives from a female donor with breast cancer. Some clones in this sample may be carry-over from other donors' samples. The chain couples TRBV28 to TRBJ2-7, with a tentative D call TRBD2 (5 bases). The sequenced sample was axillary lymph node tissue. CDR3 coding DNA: TGTGCCAGCAATTCTCCGGGATCCCTCTACGAGCAGTACTTC. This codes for CASNSPGSLYEQYF.